This T cell receptor beta chain comes out of a study of naive and memory T cell subsets. Overall study results and limits: The power law exponent of TCR abundance differed between naive and memory cells. Clonotypes are single alpha or beta chains, not paired receptors.

About this clonotype itself: Its target is unknown.

CMV status came from CD4+ T cell IFNgamma after overnight CMV lysate stimulation of fresh PBMCs. Trimming pared 0 bases from V and 6 bases from J, leaving 12 bases between. Germline CDR1 SGHDN, CDR2 FVKESK. There are 15 residues in the CDR3. The beta constant-region primer was an equimolar mix of two oligonucleotides covering TRBC1 and TRBC2. Using its own MiXCR run on the UMI-ligation and nested PCR reads, TCRdb lists one record per CDR3 protein. The data contain around 160,000 distinct CDR3 sequences, over 15% of them singletons. Material for sequencing was naive CD4+ T cells from blood. The clonotype comes from a human donor in good health. The chain has TRBV14 and TRBJ2-1; D gene ambiguous. The CDR3 loop is CASSQDRVVFNEQFF. The CDR3 DNA reads as TGTGCCAGCAGCCAAGATAGGGTAGTGTTCAATGAGCAGTTCTTC.